This is a list of T cell receptor beta chains from one sample in a study of blood T cells in healthy people across ages. MiXCR, applied by TCRdb to the 5' RACE reads, yields one record per CDR3 protein. The sample consists of 1,800,000 or so distinct CDR3 sequences, 39% of them appearing once. The sequenced material came from blood. The receptors here all came from a human donor in good health. The CDR3 runs from the conserved cysteine through the conserved F or W. A D gene is named only where the DNA matches it firmly. Some rows mark clone size as missing; the rest say once, few, many or name a class of expanded clone.

-,-,TRBJ1-2,TRBV12-3/TRBV12-4,TGTGCCAGCAGTTTGGGTGGCCCAAATCCTAACTATGGCTACACCTTC,CASSLGGPNPNYGYTF
-,few,TRBJ1-2,TRBV29-1,TGCAGCGTTGTCACAGGGAATAACTATGGCTACACCTTC,CSVVTGNNYGYTF
-,-,TRBJ2-7,TRBV7-9,TGTGCCAGCAGCATAGACAGCGACTCCTACGAGCAGTACTTC,CASSIDSDSYEQYF
-,-,TRBJ1-2,TRBV4-3,TGCGCCAGCAGCCAAGACAGGGAGAATTACGATGGCTACACCTTC,CASSQDRENYDGYTF
-,few,TRBJ2-1,TRBV27,TGTGCCAGCAGTTTGGTAATAGCGCGGCACAATGAGCAGTTCTTC,CASSLVIARHNEQFF
TRBD2,-,TRBJ2-1,TRBV11-2,TGTGCCAGCAGCTTAGGGATATCAATACTAGCGGGGGGACACAGCTCCTACAATGAGCAGTTCTTC,CASSLGISILAGGHSSYNEQFF
TRBD2,-,TRBJ2-3,TRBV7-8,TGTGCCAGCAGCCATCTAGCGGTACCAAGCACAGATACGCAGTATTTT,CASSHLAVPSTDTQYF
-,-,TRBJ2-3,TRBV20-1,TGCAGTGCCGGGCCTGCGGGACAGTACACAGATACGCAGTATTTT,CSAGPAGQYTDTQYF
-,-,TRBJ2-7,TRBV7-8,TGTGCCAGCAGCTTAGGGGGCACCGTATCGAGCTCCTACGAGCAGTACTTC,CASSLGGTVSSSYEQYF
-,few,TRBJ2-5,TRBV4-1,TGCGCCAGCAGCCGGAACGACCAGGAAGAGACCCAGTACTTC,CASSRNDQEETQYF
-,few,TRBJ2-6,TRBV20-1,TGCAGTGCCCCCCGCCAATCTGGGGCCAACGTCCTGACTTTC,CSAPRQSGANVLTF
-,few,TRBJ2-5,TRBV20-1,TGCAGTGCTAGCTCGACGGGCCCCGAGCAAGAGACCCAGTACTTC,CSASSTGPEQETQYF
TRBD1,-,TRBJ2-6,TRBV24-1,TGTGCCACCAGTACCGGGGACAGCTCTGGGGCCAACGTCCTGACTTTC,CATSTGDSSGANVLTF
-,-,TRBJ2-3,TRBV20-1,TGCAGTGCCCCGGGCTCCGACTTCTTCACAGATACGCAGTATTTT,CSAPGSDFFTDTQYF
TRBD2,-,TRBJ2-5,TRBV12-3/TRBV12-4,TGTGCCAGCAGTTTTACGCTAGCGGGGGCGCCTATGAGTGAGACCCAGTACTTC,CASSFTLAGAPMSETQYF
TRBD2,few,TRBJ2-5,TRBV7-2,TGTGCCAGTAGTAGCCGGACTAGCGGGGGGGCCGAGGAGACCCAGTACTTC,CASSSRTSGGAEETQYF
-,-,TRBJ2-5,TRBV5-1,TGCGCCAGCAGCTCCCAGAACAGGATGTACTTC,CASSSQNRMYF
-,few,TRBJ1-4,TRBV5-1,TGCGCCAGCAGCCCAACAGCGGGGTTATCTAATGAAAAACTGTTTTTT,CASSPTAGLSNEKLFF